Reported below is one T cell receptor (beta chain). The V gene lost 0 bases and the J gene lost 0 bases, with 5 bases spanning the gap. Germline CDR1 GTSNPN, CDR2 SVGIG (reference sequence). The CDR3 is 13 amino acids. Method: immunoSEQ multiplex PCR; TCRdb's copy keeps in-frame clones and lacks some. The profile shows 50,000 to 75,000 clones, around 91% of them singletons. The entry originates in a study of PD-1 blockade in classical Hodgkin lymphoma. Relapses following autologous stem cell transplantation were seen in all patients, with brentuximab vedotin exposure varying. This chain connects TRBV30 to TRBJ1-1; perhaps TRBD1 as D (5 bases). This TCR came from a human donor with classical Hodgkin lymphoma. The sequences come from peripheral blood mononuclear cells (PBMCs), collected at baseline. The CDR3 sequence is CAWSVGLNTEAFF. CDR3 DNA sequence: TGTGCCTGGAGTGTGGGACTGAACACTGAAGCTTTCTTT. Drawing the rest from reference TRBV30 and TRBJ1-1, the complete variable domain is SQTIHQWPATLVQPVGSPLSLECTVEGTSNPNLYWYRQAAGRGLQLLFYSVGIGQISSEVPQNLSASRPQDRQFILSSKKLLLSDSGFYLCAWSVGLNTEAFFGQGTRLTVV.